Reported below is one T cell receptor (beta chain). What this receptor recognizes is not known. The input lacks base qualities; no much larger clone sits a single base away. The data were obtained in a study of cytomegalovirus exposure and HLA in healthy donors (dated by TCRdb to the late 2010s). Study-wide context: An earlier analysis of several hundred of the donors reported 276 Gb of sequence data and 117 million unique TCR beta sequences obtained from approximately 180 million T cells. Across 300 to 500 genotyped donors of the cohort, an average of roughly 250,000 unique TCR beta nucleotide sequences per donor were sequenced, and 15% to 20% of those sequences were non-productive. In a later genetic analysis, genome-wide SNP genotypes for about 55% of the roughly 700 donors were used, and that subset was treated as a discovery cohort. Rather than drawing on any new phenotypic data, the later analysis identified candidate immune exposures from TCR beta sequences and the way those sequences occurred across donors. Five DR-DQ haplotypes were treated as single units for association and clustering because of strong linkage in the cohort. Besides the first cohort of about 730 subjects, a separate validation cohort made up of roughly 120 different subjects was used. Donor age, sex, ethnicity and CMV serostatus were compiled together with the repertoire data. HLA typing covered class I and class II loci at four-digit resolution. In a later analysis, previously published TCR beta repertoires from 550 to 700 donors were re-analyzed and high-resolution HLA genotyping was added so that TCR occurrence patterns could be studied. High-throughput TCR immunosequencing, statistical association of individual TCRs with disease status, and machine learning were combined to predict cytomegalovirus infection status. An earlier analysis of fewer than 750 of the donors used high-throughput TCR beta sequencing to judge whether each TCR beta V gene segment behaved as functional or pseudogenic. Every repertoire in the discovery cohort had been generated on one and the same sequencing platform. The genetic ancestry cluster associated with self-reported Caucasian donors included over 65% of the roughly 400 genotyped donors. Roughly 300 gigabases of sequencing data and around 88 million unique TCR sequences made up an early release that covered fewer than 650 HLA-typed donors. Typing coverage differed by locus: A, B, C, DRB1 and DQB1 were typed in roughly 620-630 donors, DQA1 in about 550, DPA1 in 600 to 610, and DPB1 in 450 to 490. Using immunosequencing, the study profiled T cell repertoires from 666 subjects and related those repertoires to cytomegalovirus serostatus. The study aimed to test whether signatures of past pathogen exposure could be identified by cataloging public T cell receptors. General conclusions and limits of the study: Correlated functional status among segregating V segments might reflect linkage disequilibrium, but an unknown experimental factor could not be ruled out. A cluster of highly shared sequence variants was judged likely to be a technical artifact of the sequencing pipeline. Compared with the roughly 600-donor mean, donors in an Asian-associated ancestry cluster had fewer N-insertions in productive TCRs, according to a later genetic analysis. Because counts were too low, roughly 18 rarely observed V segments, including chromosome 9 orphons, were left out of the earlier analysis of approximately 580 of the donors. It was suggested by the authors that the approach could potentially be generalized to other disease states and immunological phenotypes. A later analysis reported that several top co-occurrence clusters appeared linked to parvovirus B19, influenza, CMV and Epstein-Barr virus. At a false discovery rate of 0.05, a later analysis linked 16,951 TCR beta sequences to specific HLA alleles. Across donors, most TCR sequences were observed very rarely, whereas some public TCRs were present in many individuals. In this cohort, only TCR beta chains were sequenced, and detectable features were limited by the absence of alpha or paired-chain data. Some IMGT-functional V segments, including TRBV6-2 and TRBV6-3, could not be distinguished by the 87-base-pair reads and were therefore excluded. For the cohort, immune exposure information was limited to CMV serostatus. A later analysis found that most CMV-associated TCR beta chains appeared HLA-restricted, with HLA associations seemingly driven largely by CMV exposure. In vitro tests confirmed that three of the cytomegalovirus-associated TCR beta chains recognize cytomegalovirus antigens. The study gave a list of some 150 TCR beta chains associated with cytomegalovirus. Because HLA typing was missing for some donors at each locus, association tests included only the typed subset. A further reported finding was that TCR beta sequences accurately predicted the HLA-A and HLA-B alleles for most subjects in the first cohort. When HLA alleles, especially DR and DQ, strongly co-occurred, TCR associations were difficult to assign to individual alleles. In a later analysis, the rate of TCR association differed among HLA loci, with DRB1 alleles having the most associated TCRs and HLA-C alleles having the fewest. The presence/absence analyses assumed that sequencing depth was roughly uniform across donors, and that assumption may not be true. A later analysis found that HLA-associated TCR beta chains were more clonally expanded and had lower generation probabilities than equally common non-associated chains. Broadly in line with IMGT annotations, most TCR beta V segments showed up in productive rearrangements about 87% or about 30% of the time in an earlier analysis of 587 of the donors. Cytomegalovirus status was reported to be diagnosed by the classifier with high specificity and sensitivity in both the original and validation cohorts. An association between a missense DCLRE1C variant and V-gene and J-gene trimming of TCR beta chains was found in a later genetic analysis and replicated in an independent cohort.

Libraries were built with the immunoSEQ multiplex PCR assay. The multiplex PCR relied on a mix of 60 forward primers for TCR Vbeta segments and 13 reverse primers for TCR Jbeta segments. The CDR3 region of rearranged TCR beta genes was amplified from genomic DNA by a multiplex PCR assay. The amplified TCR beta libraries were sequenced on the Illumina HiSeq System as 87-base-pair reads. As for the original processing: A later analysis tallied 75 million to 95 million unique TCR beta chains across the 550 to 850 repertoires, and approximately 11 million of those chains were shared by two or more donors. To remove PCR and sequencing errors, raw reads were error-corrected and collapsed into unique sequences using a nearest-neighbor algorithm that merged closely related sequences. Alignment of CDR3 sequences to IMGT reference sequences was used to assign V, D and J gene segments. For a sequence to be retained, a match of at least six nucleotides was required to both a V gene segment and a J gene segment. Rearrangements were classified as productive when the CDR3 lacked stop codons and remained in frame with V and J, and all other rearrangements were classified as non-productive. Following IMGT convention, CDR3 was defined as the stretch from the second conserved V-encoded cysteine up to the conserved J-encoded phenylalanine. The earlier analysis of some 540 of the donors excluded any sequence lacking an unambiguous match to a single V gene segment. An earlier analysis of several hundred of the donors classified V segments as functional when productive rearrangements were above 56.7% and as segregating when the standard deviation between donors was above 5%. To diagnose cytomegalovirus status from the catalog of TCR beta chain sequences, a statistical classification framework was built. V and J gene assignment, in a later analysis, came from comparing TCR nucleotide sequences with IMGT/GENE-DB human TR gene sequences. A later analysis assigned CDR3 sequences and most-parsimonious VDJ recombination scenarios with the TCRdist pipeline. In a later analysis, each TCR beta chain was defined by its CDR3 amino acid sequence together with its V-gene family, and reads lacking a unique V-gene family were excluded. A later analysis removed roughly 590 highly shared, low-generation-probability nucleotide sequences to deal with suspected cross-contamination and a sequencing artifact. For each public chain, a later analysis derived a clonal expansion index from normalized ranks of inferred template counts within each repertoire. In a later analysis, generation probabilities were computed with a VDJ recombination model fitted to out-of-frame rearrangements, and the resulting probabilities were checked against IGoR. Hypergeometric tests were used in a later analysis to score TCR-TCR, TCR-HLA and TCR-CMV co-occurrence, with a repertoire-size bias correction applied to the TCR pairs. To estimate false discovery rates, a later analysis permuted the HLA or CMV assignments 20 times. In a later analysis, co-occurring TCRs were grouped using DBSCAN, with TCRdist sequence similarity added in when clustering inside HLA-allele-positive subsets. For co-occurrence clustering, repertoires with fewer than 30,000 or more than 120,000 public chains were excluded, along with 4 to 6 repertoires with anomalous nucleotide sharing. Held by TCRdb, this immuneACCESS table contains in-frame sequences only and omits some clones. Under half of the omission traces to an unresolved V gene where checked; the cause of the rest is unknown. Clonal size and the V and J genes are those of that table, whereas D and trimming came from the DNA. The sample contains 200,000 or so clones, around 83% of them found a single time. Of the sample, approximately 2.5% is held by the ten largest clones.

The cohort consisted of 650 to 700 healthy bone marrow donors. At the time of sampling, all cohort members were nominally healthy, though unrecorded immune exposures were likely present. The donor was CMV seronegative and was included in the group of a few hundred seronegative cohort members. Every donor gave a peripheral blood sample, and the peripheral blood mononuclear cells from that sample were used for TCR beta sequencing. Genomic DNA extraction from the blood cell samples was performed with the Qiagen DNeasy Blood Extraction Kit. V ends up 1 base short and J 3 bases short, with an unmatched junction base count of 3. From the germline V gene, CDR1 is SGHAT and CDR2 is FQNNGV. The CDR3 sequence holds 15 residues, the cysteine and phenylalanine included. Of all the DNA, just the CDR3 is kept, 45 bases in frame from base 1.

In this chain, TRBV11-2 is recombined with TRBJ2-1; 7 nucleotides in the junction match TRBD2. The specimen was PBMCs. The sequence was collected from a woman in her thirties or forties in good health and CMV-seronegative. The CDR3 in this case is CASSLVPSGYNEQFF. The sequenced DNA is TGTGCCAGCAGCTTAGTCCCTAGCGGCTACAATGAGCAGTTCTTC.